Sequencing of this T cell receptor (beta chain) was carried out in a study of molecular identifiers for immune sequencing clone quantification listed by TCRdb under 2018. For the study in its entirety: For a replicate experiment, RNA from around 20,000 or 100,000 naive CD8 T cells was divided into five aliquots, of which four were sequenced. The study was a methods study using CD8 T cells to benchmark molecular-identifier clustering-based TCR repertoire sequencing (MIDCIRS) and TCR RNA copy counting. Here is what the overall study found, with its caveats: Clones above 20 RNA copies held over 99% of molecules in CMV-specific effector cells but under 1% in naive cells. Without barcode sub-clustering, chimeric consensus sequences inflated TCR diversity; chimeras reached as high as 47%. Modeling indicated 2.5 to 3 TCR RNA copies recovered per cell, compared with roughly 9.7 by digital PCR, which implies a capture efficiency of approximately 29%. A single cell's worth of spiked-in Jurkat TCR RNA was reported detectable even among some 920,000 naive CD8 T cells. The naive libraries included spiked-in Jurkat TCR RNA (10 copies' worth), and this RNA is not part of the donor repertoire. Identical TCR molecules sharing a barcode could cause highly expanded clone sizes to be underestimated.

This clonotype was observed at least ten times. Its antigen specificity is not known. Base quality data are lacking; no much larger clone is found one base away. Libraries of naive CD8 T cells were generated from about 19,000 to 1,100,000 sorted cells, with 10%, 30% or 50% of the purified RNA used. On a BD FACSAria II, naive CD8 T cells were FACS-sorted as CD8+CD4-CCR7+CD45RA+ and collected into RLT Plus buffer. More than 8 TCR copies' worth of Jurkat RNA were spiked into roughly 19,000-1,000,000 naive CD8 T cell samples to test detection sensitivity. Enrichment of CD8 T cells was done with RosetteSep CD8+ T Cell Enrichment Cocktail plus Ficoll-Paque, and ACK red cell lysis came afterward. The library was prepared using PCR. Sequencer: Illumina HiSeq 4000. Bulk TCR libraries were prepared as previously described, using TCR primers listed in Table S5. Purification of total RNA was performed with the Qiagen AllPrep DNA/RNA kit. Before analysis, reads from multiple sequencing runs of the same library were pooled. The original methods were these. Only reads with exact TCR constant sequence were kept, trimmed to 150 nt, and grouped by their 12-nt molecular barcodes. Reads within each barcode group were sub-clustered using a 15% Levenshtein threshold, and quality-weighted consensus sequences were constructed for each RNA molecule. Non-functional sequences were discarded, and so were lower-count sequences lying one edit away from another sequence. Based on fitting two negative binomial distributions, any barcode sub-cluster with under 20% of the maximum read count was discarded. TCRdb trimmed public reads at Q25 via fastp, called clones via MiXCR and kept in-frame beta chains. Here each entry gathers all rows of one CDR3 protein and keeps the most common genes and DNA. TCRdb, rather than the study authors, made the V and J calls. This sample has around 65,000 distinct CDR3 sequences in its table, and 15% to 20% of those were observed once. The top ten clones comprise approximately 1.5% of the sample.

The junction shows trimming of 4 bases on V and 0 bases on J, and the gene matches do not reach 5 bases of it. Via the germline V gene, CDR1 is SGHRS and CDR2 YFSETQ. Reading from cysteine to phenylalanine, the CDR3 counts 15 amino acids. Only the CDR3 DNA is retained, 45 bases long and in frame from the first base. Source material: naive CD8+ T cells from blood, with Jurkat cell RNA spiked in. The sample's cell subset or site, from its label and the paper: FACS-sorted CD8+CD4-CCR7+CD45RA+ naive T cells. This TCR came from a human donor in good health. Some libraries in this study had Jurkat cell RNA spiked in. The chain links TRBV5-1 with TRBJ2-3; 7 central bases correspond to TRBD2. The bases are TGCGCCAGCAGCCAAATAGCGGGTAGCACAGATACGCAGTATTTT. This yields the protein CASSQIAGSTDTQYF.